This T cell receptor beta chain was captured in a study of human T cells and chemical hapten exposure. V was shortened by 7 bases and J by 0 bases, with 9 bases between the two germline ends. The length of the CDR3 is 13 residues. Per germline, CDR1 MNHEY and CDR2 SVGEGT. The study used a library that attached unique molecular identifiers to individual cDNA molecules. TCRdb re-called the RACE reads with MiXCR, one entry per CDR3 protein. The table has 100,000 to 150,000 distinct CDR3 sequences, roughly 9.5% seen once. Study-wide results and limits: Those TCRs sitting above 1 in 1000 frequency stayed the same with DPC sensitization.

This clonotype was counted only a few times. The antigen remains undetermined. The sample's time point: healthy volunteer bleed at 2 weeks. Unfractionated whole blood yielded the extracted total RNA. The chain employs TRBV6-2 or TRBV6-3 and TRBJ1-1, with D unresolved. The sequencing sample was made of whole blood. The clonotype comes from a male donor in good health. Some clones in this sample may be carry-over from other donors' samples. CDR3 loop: CASNNGVNTEAFF. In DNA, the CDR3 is TGTGCCAGCAACAATGGGGTGAACACTGAAGCTTTCTTT.